The next 32 T cell receptor beta chains were all read from a single sample in a study of T cell clusters in autoimmune cytopenias (dated by TCRdb to about 2019). TRB amplification used around 250 ng of peripheral blood genomic DNA, tens of thousands of genome equivalents, per sample. Instrument used: Illumina MiSeq. TRB rearrangements were amplified by multiplex PCR using a touch-down protocol with TRB-A and TRB-B primer pools mixed in one tube. TCRdb reprocessed the reads; each CDR3 protein sequence makes one entry, and DNA is unavailable. The sample has approximately 5,600 distinct CDR3 sequences on record. 20% to 25% of the sample is taken by the ten largest. These data were likewise used in another study, on T cell repertoires in aging, cancer and after chemotherapy.

The sequenced sample was peripheral blood. The origin of the receptors is a human donor in good health.

The genes are TRBV4-3 and TRBJ2-2. The CDR3 sequence is 17 residues long. In germline, CDR1 is LGHNA, CDR2 YSLEER. The CDR3 reads CASSQDPTETNTGELFF.

This clonotype counts as medium-sized (0.01 to 0.1%) by frequency. The chain couples TRBV6-1 to TRBJ1-2; TCRdb's assignment of TRBD1 cannot be checked, as there is no DNA. The CDR3 covers 15 residues. CDR1 is MNHNS, CDR2 SASEGT, per germline. CDR3 in amino acids: CASSRIMQGYYGYTF.

This clonotype is classed as medium-sized by frequency. The chain joins TRBV27 to TRBJ2-2; the TRBD1 assignment by TCRdb is unverifiable without DNA. The germline V gene has CDR1 MNHEY and CDR2 SMNVEV (reference sequence). The CDR3 runs 14 residues. The CDR3 sequence is CASSYDRGNGELFF.

This chain's CDR3 is CASSYSVVGVSSYNEQFF. This rearrangement joins TRBV6-2 or TRBV6-3 to TRBJ2-1; the D gene TCRdb calls, TRBD1, cannot be checked with no DNA. This CDR3 is 18 amino acids long. Per germline, CDR1 MNHEY and CDR2 SVGEGT.

The CDR3 spells CATSGQELTGELFF. The V gene is TRBV7-9, the J gene TRBJ2-2; absent DNA, TCRdb's TRBD1 call cannot be checked. This CDR3 has 14 amino acids. Germline values: CDR1 SEHNR, CDR2 FQNEAQ (reference sequence).

The rearrangement links TRBV30 to TRBJ1-4. Germline V gene sequence: CDR1 GTSNPN, CDR2 SVGIG (reference sequence). The CDR3 consists of 14 residues. The CDR3: CAWREKTTNEKLFF.

This chain joins TRBV7-9 and TRBJ2-2; TCRdb's assignment of TRBD2 cannot be checked, as there is no DNA. The CDR3 has 18 amino acids. Germline values: CDR1 SEHNR, CDR2 FQNEAQ (reference sequence). This CDR3 is CASSRRDGTLLNTGELFF.

The gene calls are TRBV4-3 and TRBJ2-3. From germline, CDR1 is LGHNA and CDR2 YSLEER. The CDR3 spans 14 residues. CDR3 residues: CASSQGPASDTQYF.

Frequency places this clonotype as medium-sized. V is TRBV12-3 or TRBV12-4 and J is TRBJ2-7; TCRdb's D call, TRBD1, is unchecked because there is no DNA. The CDR3 runs 15 residues. CDR3 residues: CASSLGRDRGYEQYF.

The gene calls are TRBV5-5 and TRBJ2-1; the TCRdb call, TRBD2, lacks DNA for checking. The length of the CDR3 is 17 residues. CDR1 SGHKS and CDR2 YYEKEE come from the germline V gene (reference sequence). CDR3 residues: CASSPGLAGGGHNEQFF.

This clonotype is identified as medium-sized from frequency. The CDR3 sequence: CATSRDGVGAAWSQPQHF. The chain employs TRBV15 and TRBJ1-5; TCRdb's D gene call, TRBD1, goes unchecked for lack of DNA. Looked up from germline, CDR1 is LNHNV and CDR2 is YYDKDF (reference sequence). This CDR3 contains 18 residues.

The chain carries TRBV5-1 and TRBJ1-1. This CDR3 is built from 16 residues. Germline CDR1 is SGHRS and CDR2 is YFSETQ. The CDR3 loop is CASSLEVRASNTEAFF. Based on the CDR3 plus reference TRBV5-1 and TRBJ1-1, the full variable domain is KAGVTQTPRYLIKTRGQQVTLSCSPISGHRSVSWYQQTPGQGLQFLFEYFSETQRNKGNFPGRFSGRQFSNSRSEMNVSTLELGDSALYLCASSLEVRASNTEAFFGQGTRLTVV.

This chain links TRBV7-2 with TRBJ1-4; there is no DNA to check the TCRdb D call of TRBD1. The CDR3 totals 14 residues. Per the germline V gene, CDR1 is SGHTA and CDR2 is FQGNSA. This CDR3 reads CASSPPGVGEKLFF.

This clonotype shows up as medium-sized by frequency. The V call is TRBV12-3 or TRBV12-4, the J call TRBJ1-4. This CDR3 comprises 11 residues. The CDR3 reads CASSLGEKLFF.

V usage is TRBV19 and J usage is TRBJ2-2. Germline CDR1 and CDR2: LNHDA and SQIVND (reference sequence). The CDR3 sequence is 13 residues long. The CDR3 protein is CASRQGTTGELFF.

This sequence joins TRBV20-1 and TRBJ2-1; without DNA, the TCRdb call of TRBD2 cannot be checked. This CDR3 has 15 residues. CDR1 is DFQATT and CDR2 is SNEGSKA in the germline V gene (reference sequence). The CDR3: CSARGTSGAYNEQFF.

The chain carries TRBV7-9 and TRBJ2-3; checking the TCRdb D call of TRBD2 is not possible without DNA. CDR3 length: 14 residues. Germline V CDR1 and CDR2: SEHNR, FQNEAQ (reference sequence). This CDR3 is CASSRTSVADTQYF.

Considering frequency, this clonotype is medium-sized. This rearrangement joins TRBV5-6 to TRBJ2-5; the TRBD2 assignment by TCRdb is unverifiable without DNA. Germline V lookup: CDR1 SGHDT, CDR2 YYEEEE. CDR3 length: 16 residues. CDR3 in amino acids: CASSWEDSGLLKTQYF. The entire variable domain, with the rest obtained from reference TRBV5-6 and TRBJ2-5, is as follows: DAGVTQSPTHLIKTRGQQVTLRCSPKSGHDTVSWYQQALGQGPQFIFQYYEEEERQRGNFPDRFSGHQFPNYSSELNVNALLLGDSALYLCASSWEDSGLLKTQYFGPGTRLLVL.

The chain links TRBV19 to TRBJ2-6; without DNA, the TCRdb call of TRBD1 cannot be checked. The CDR3 has 13 residues. Germline CDR1 is LNHDA and CDR2 is SQIVND (reference sequence). CDR3 loop: CAISTGGANVLTF.

This rearrangement joins TRBV4-3 to TRBJ2-2; there is no DNA to check the TCRdb D call of TRBD1. The CDR3 extends over 16 amino acids. Looked up from germline, CDR1 is LGHNA and CDR2 is YSLEER. CDR3 sequence: CASSHGGGDNTGELFF.

The chain links TRBV6-4 to TRBJ1-5. CDR1 and CDR2 from the germline V gene are MRHNA and SNTAGT. This CDR3 is 12 amino acids long. CDR3 residues: CASSVQSQPQHF.

The chain combines TRBV12-3 or TRBV12-4 with TRBJ2-7; the TRBD2 assignment by TCRdb is unverifiable without DNA. CDR3 length equals 18 residues. CDR3 in amino acids: CASSLGHPRLAGGIDQYF.

The J gene is TRBJ2-7, the V gene TRBV12-3 or TRBV12-4. CDR3 size: 11 residues. The CDR3 spells CASSFQYEQYF.

The chain recombines TRBV7-9 with TRBJ2-1; TCRdb indicates TRBD1, and absent DNA this call remains unverified. The CDR3 loop spans 14 amino acids. Germline CDR1 SEHNR, CDR2 FQNEAQ (reference sequence). The CDR3 protein is CASSPGQSYNEQFF.

The chain employs TRBV6-2 or TRBV6-3 and TRBJ2-4. The CDR3 length is 18 residues. CDR1 and CDR2 from the germline V gene are MNHEY and SVGEGT. CDR3 amino acids: CASSYSRVKGLAKNIQYF.

According to its frequency, this clonotype is medium-sized. V is TRBV6-5 and J is TRBJ2-1; TCRdb indicates TRBD2, and absent DNA this call remains unverified. The CDR3 extends over 15 amino acids. Germline assignment: CDR1 MNHEY and CDR2 SVGAGI. CDR3 protein: CASSGPGLGYNEQFF.

This CDR3 reads CASSTQGFSYNEQFF. The rearrangement uses TRBV19 and TRBJ2-1; absent DNA, TCRdb's TRBD1 call cannot be checked. Germline loops: CDR1 LNHDA, CDR2 SQIVND (reference sequence). The CDR3 has 15 amino acids.

This clonotype counts as medium-sized by frequency. This chain uses TRBV29-1 with TRBJ2-1; TCRdb selects TRBD1, and the lack of DNA leaves this call unchecked. Germline V gene data show CDR1 as SQVTM and CDR2 as ANQGSEA. CDR3 length: 16 amino acids. The CDR3 loop is CSVEGPGHGSYNEQFF.

The chain is built from TRBV5-1 and TRBJ1-2; the TCRdb call, TRBD1, lacks DNA for checking. Germline V gene lookup returns CDR1 SGHRS and CDR2 YFSETQ. The CDR3 covers 14 residues. The CDR3 protein is CASSLVSQGDGYTF.

This chain uses TRBV6-5 with TRBJ1-1. Germline-derived CDR1 and CDR2 are MNHEY and SVGAGI. This CDR3 is 16 amino acids long. The CDR3 region is CASSYSYGTGNTEAFF.

This clonotype counts as medium-sized by frequency. The genes are TRBV6-5 and TRBJ2-2; there is no DNA to check the TCRdb D call of TRBD1. The germline CDR1 and CDR2 sequences are MNHEY and SVGAGI. The CDR3 extends over 13 amino acids. CDR3 amino acids: CASRTLGSGELFF.

V usage is TRBV5-6 and J usage is TRBJ1-1; TCRdb's D call of TRBD1 is untestable without DNA. This CDR3 contains 13 residues. Germline-derived CDR1 and CDR2 are SGHDT and YYEEEE. The CDR3 spells CASSPGQGARAFF.